This T cell receptor (beta chain) was captured by sequencing in a study of blood T cell repertoires in COVID-19. The CDR3 is 16 amino acids. Everyone who took part was roughly 18 to 100 years old, and they came from about 25 US areas. Membership in each cohort depended on participant-reported clinical history. In the original workflow: Nucleated cell counts were estimated from reference gene primer amplification. Data came from immunoSEQ multiplex PCR; TCRdb stores just in-frame clones and leaves some out. V and J calls and clone size follow that table, whereas D and trimming were derived from the DNA. The sample shows around 230,000 clones, around four fifths of them seen only once.

Sequenced input: PBMCs or T cells enriched from blood (not recorded which). The sequence came from a man aged 35 to 55 who had recovered from COVID-19. V usage is TRBV21-1 and J usage is TRBJ2-2; TRBD2, as called in the table, went unchecked against the DNA. TRBV21-1 is labeled a pseudogene. The CDR3 reads CASHAFREGRTGELFF. For the CDR3, the DNA is TGTGCCAGTCACGCTTTTCGGGAGGGCCGGACCGGGGAGCTGTTTTTT.